This T cell receptor (beta chain) was retrieved from a study of blood T cells in healthy people across ages. Study at large: When template switching was applied, about one barcoded beta molecule was captured per two T cells.

Extraction yielded at least 6 micrograms of total RNA per sample. Through a sample-barcoded 5' primer and a J-beta primer mix, a second PCR was run for roughly 7 to 11 cycles. One entry per CDR3 protein results from TCRdb running MiXCR on the 5' RACE reads. The sample has roughly 570,000 distinct CDR3 sequences; about 25% are singletons. CDR1 is SQVTM, CDR2 ANQGSEA, per germline. This CDR3 has 17 amino acids. The junction had 20 bases not matched to a gene; V was cut back by 3 bases and J by 10 bases. This clonotype was observed a few times. The sample taken for sequencing was blood. This chain connects TRBV29-1 to TRBJ2-3, with 9 bases identical to TRBD2. This receptor was obtained from a woman aged 70-85 years in good health. The CDR3 DNA is TGCAGCGTTGAGCTCCGGTGGCGGGGGGGCGTAGCAGAGGCGCAGTATTTT. Translation gives CSVELRWRGGVAEAQYF.